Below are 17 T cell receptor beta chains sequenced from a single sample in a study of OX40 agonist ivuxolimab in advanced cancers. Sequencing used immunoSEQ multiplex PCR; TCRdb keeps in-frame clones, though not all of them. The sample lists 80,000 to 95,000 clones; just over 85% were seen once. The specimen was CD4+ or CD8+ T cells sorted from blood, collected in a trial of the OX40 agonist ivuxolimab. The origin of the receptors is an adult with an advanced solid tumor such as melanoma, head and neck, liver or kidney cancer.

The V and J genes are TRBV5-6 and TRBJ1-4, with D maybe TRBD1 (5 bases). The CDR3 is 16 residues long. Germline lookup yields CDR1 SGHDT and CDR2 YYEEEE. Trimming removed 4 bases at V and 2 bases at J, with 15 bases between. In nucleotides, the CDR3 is TGTGCCAGCAGCCTCTCGAATGGGGGGACTAATGAAAAACTGTTTTTT. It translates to CASSLSNGGTNEKLFF.

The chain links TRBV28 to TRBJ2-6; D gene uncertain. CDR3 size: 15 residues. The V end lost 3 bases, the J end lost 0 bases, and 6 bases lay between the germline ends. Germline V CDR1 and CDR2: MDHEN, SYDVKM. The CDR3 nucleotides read TGTGCCAGCAGTTTTGAACACTCTGGGGCCAACGTCCTGACTTTC. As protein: CASSFEHSGANVLTF.

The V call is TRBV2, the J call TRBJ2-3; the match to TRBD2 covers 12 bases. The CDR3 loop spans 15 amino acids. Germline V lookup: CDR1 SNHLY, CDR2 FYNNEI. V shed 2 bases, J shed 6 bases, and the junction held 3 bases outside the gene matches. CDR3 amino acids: CASSERTSGVDTQYF. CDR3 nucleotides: TGTGCCAGCAGTGAACGGACTAGCGGGGTGGATACGCAGTATTTT.

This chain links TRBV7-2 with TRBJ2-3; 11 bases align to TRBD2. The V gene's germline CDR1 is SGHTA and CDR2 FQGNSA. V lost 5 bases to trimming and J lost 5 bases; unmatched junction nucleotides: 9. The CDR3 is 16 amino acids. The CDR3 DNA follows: TGTGCCAGCAGCCCCAGGGGTAGCGGGAGGGGAGATACGCAGTATTTT. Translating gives CASSPRGSGRGDTQYF.

CDR3 sequence reads: CASSLFGLAGGTDTQYF. The CDR3 nucleotides read TGTGCCAGCAGCTTATTTGGGCTAGCGGGGGGGACGGATACGCAGTATTTT. The chain is built from TRBV7-3 and TRBJ2-3; 12 bases fit TRBD2. This CDR3 comprises 17 residues. The J segment lost 6 bases and the V segment lost 2 bases, leaving 9 bases of the junction unmatched. Germline lookup yields CDR1 SGHTA and CDR2 FQGTGA.

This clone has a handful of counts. CDR3 nucleotides: TGTGCCTGGAGCGTATCCGATTCACCCCTCCACTTT. It yields the protein CAWSVSDSPLHF. The chain links TRBV30 to TRBJ1-6; D call uncertain. The V and J ends lost 3 bases and 8 bases respectively, with 8 bases between them. Looked up from germline, CDR1 is GTSNPN and CDR2 is SVGIG (reference sequence). The CDR3 loop spans 12 amino acids.

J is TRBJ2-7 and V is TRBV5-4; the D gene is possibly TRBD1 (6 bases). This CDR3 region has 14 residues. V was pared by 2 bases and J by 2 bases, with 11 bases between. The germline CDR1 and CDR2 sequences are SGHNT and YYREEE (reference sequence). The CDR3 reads CASSFRAGAYEQYF. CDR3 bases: TGTGCCAGCAGCTTCAGGGCAGGGGCCTACGAGCAGTACTTC.

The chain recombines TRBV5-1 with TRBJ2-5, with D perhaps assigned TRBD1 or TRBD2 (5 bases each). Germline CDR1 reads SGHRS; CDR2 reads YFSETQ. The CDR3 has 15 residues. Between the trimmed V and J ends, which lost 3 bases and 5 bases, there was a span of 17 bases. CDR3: CASSWAGTEGETQYF. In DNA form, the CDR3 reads TGCGCCAGCAGCTGGGCCGGGACCGAAGGGGAGACCCAGTACTTC.

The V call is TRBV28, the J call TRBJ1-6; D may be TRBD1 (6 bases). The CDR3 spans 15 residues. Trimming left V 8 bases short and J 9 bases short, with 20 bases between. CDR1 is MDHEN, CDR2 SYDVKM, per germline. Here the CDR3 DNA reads TGTGCCAGCGGAACCCCGGGACATTCCTCTTCACCCCTCCACTTT. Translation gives CASGTPGHSSSPLHF. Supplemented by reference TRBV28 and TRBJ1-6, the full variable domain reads DVKVTQSSRYLVKRTGEKVFLECVQDMDHENMFWYRQDPGLGLRLIYFSYDVKMKEKGDIPEGYSVSREKKERFSLILESASTNQTSMYLCASGTPGHSSSPLHFGNGTRLTVT.

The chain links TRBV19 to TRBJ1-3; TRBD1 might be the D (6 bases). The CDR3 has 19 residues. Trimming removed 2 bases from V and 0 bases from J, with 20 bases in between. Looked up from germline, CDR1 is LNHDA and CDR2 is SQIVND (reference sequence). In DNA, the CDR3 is TGTGCCAGTAGTATATTTGGGGGGGCGTCTGTCCTCTCTGGAAACACCATATATTTT. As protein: CASSIFGGASVLSGNTIYF.

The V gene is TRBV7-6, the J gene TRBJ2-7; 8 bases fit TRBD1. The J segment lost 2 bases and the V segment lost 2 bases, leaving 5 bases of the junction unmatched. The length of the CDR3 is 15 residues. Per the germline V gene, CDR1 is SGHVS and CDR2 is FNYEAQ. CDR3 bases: TGTGCCAGCAGCTTACTACAGGGGGGTGCCTACGAGCAGTACTTC. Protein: CASSLLQGGAYEQYF.

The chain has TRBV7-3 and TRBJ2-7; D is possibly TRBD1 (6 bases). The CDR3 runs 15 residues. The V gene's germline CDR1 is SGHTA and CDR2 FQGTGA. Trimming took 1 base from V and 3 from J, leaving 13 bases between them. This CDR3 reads CASSLIGAQGYEQYF. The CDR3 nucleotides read TGTGCCAGCAGCTTAATCGGTGCACAGGGCTACGAGCAGTACTTC.

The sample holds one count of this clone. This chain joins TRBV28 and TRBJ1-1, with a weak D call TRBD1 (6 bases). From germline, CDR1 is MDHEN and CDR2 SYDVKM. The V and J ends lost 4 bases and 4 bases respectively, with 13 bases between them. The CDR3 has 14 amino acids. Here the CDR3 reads CASSSRQAGTEAFF. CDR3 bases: TGTGCCAGCAGTTCGCGACAGGCCGGCACTGAAGCTTTCTTT. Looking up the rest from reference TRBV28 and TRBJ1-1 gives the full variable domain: DVKVTQSSRYLVKRTGEKVFLECVQDMDHENMFWYRQDPGLGLRLIYFSYDVKMKEKGDIPEGYSVSREKKERFSLILESASTNQTSMYLCASSSRQAGTEAFFGQGTRLTVV.

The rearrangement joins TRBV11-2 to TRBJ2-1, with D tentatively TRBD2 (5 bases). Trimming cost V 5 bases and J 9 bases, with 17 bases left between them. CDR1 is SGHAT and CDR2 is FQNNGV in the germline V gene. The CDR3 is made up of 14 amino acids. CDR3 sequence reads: CASSPIRGNGEQFF. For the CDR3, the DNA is TGTGCCAGCAGCCCTATTCGGGGTAACGGTGAGCAGTTCTTC.

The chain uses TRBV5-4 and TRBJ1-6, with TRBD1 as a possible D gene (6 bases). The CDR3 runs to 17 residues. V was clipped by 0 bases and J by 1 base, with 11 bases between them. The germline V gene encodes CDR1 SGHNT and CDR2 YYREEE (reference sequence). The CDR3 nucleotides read TGTGCCAGCAGCTTGGCCCTAGGGGGTTCCTATAATTCACCCCTCCACTTT. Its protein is CASSLALGGSYNSPLHF.

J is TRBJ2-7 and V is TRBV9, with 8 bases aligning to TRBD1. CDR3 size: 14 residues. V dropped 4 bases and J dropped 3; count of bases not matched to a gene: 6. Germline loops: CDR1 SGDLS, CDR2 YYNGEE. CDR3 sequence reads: CASSTGQGIYEQYF. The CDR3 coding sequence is TGTGCCAGCAGCACCGGACAGGGTATCTACGAGCAGTACTTC. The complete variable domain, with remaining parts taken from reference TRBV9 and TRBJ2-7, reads DSGVTQTPKHLITATGQRVTLRCSPRSGDLSVYWYQQSLDQGLQFLIQYYNGEERAKGNILERFSAQQFPDLHSELNLSSLELGDSALYFCASSTGQGIYEQYFGPGTRLTVT.

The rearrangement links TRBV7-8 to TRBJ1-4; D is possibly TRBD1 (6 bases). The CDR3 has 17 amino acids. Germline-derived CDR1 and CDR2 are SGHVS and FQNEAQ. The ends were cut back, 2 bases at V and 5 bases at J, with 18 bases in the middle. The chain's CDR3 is CASSLTEDRIRNEKLFF. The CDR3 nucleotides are TGTGCCAGCAGCTTAACAGAAGACAGGATAAGGAATGAAAAACTGTTTTTT.